These T cell receptor beta chains were read from a single sample in a study of T cells in Graves' hyperthyroidism and ophthalmopathy. MiXCR, applied by TCRdb to the multiplex PCR reads, yields one record per CDR3 protein. Of more than 500,000 distinct CDR3 sequences listed, about 15% are singletons. The sample taken for sequencing was blood. Every receptor here comes from a woman aged 25 to 39 with Graves' ophthalmopathy. Each CDR3 is given with its conserved first and last residue. The order of the fields is clone size, V gene, D gene, J gene, CDR3 DNA, CDR3 protein. A D gene is named only where the DNA matches it firmly. A row's size may be missing; if present it is once, few, many or a size class.

few	TRBV28	TRBD1	TRBJ1-5	TGTGCCAGCAGTTTAGCAGGGGGCTCTCAGCCCCAGCATTTT	CASSLAGGSQPQHF
.	TRBV19	.	TRBJ1-1	TGTGCCAGTACCACCGGGAGTTTCGGAGCTTTCTTT	CASTTGSFGAFF
many	TRBV11-2	.	TRBJ1-1	TGTGCCAGCAGCTACTGGGGTAGGGGGGACGAGACGAACACTGAAGCTTTCTTT	CASSYWGRGDETNTEAFF
many	TRBV11-2	.	TRBJ2-7	TGTGCCAGCTCGGTGGGGGGCTCGAGTTACTACGAGCAGTACTTC	CASSVGGSSYYEQYF
many	TRBV12-3/TRBV12-4	TRBD2	TRBJ2-3	TGTGCCATCCTAGCGGGAGATGAAGATACGCAGTATTTT	CAILAGDEDTQYF
.	TRBV7-2	.	TRBJ2-7	TGTGCCAGCAGCCAACCGGGACGGAGCTACGAGCAGTACTTC	CASSQPGRSYEQYF
.	TRBV2	.	TRBJ1-5	TGTGCCAGCAGTGAACGGAGGGCTAGCAATCAGCCCCAGCATTTT	CASSERRASNQPQHF
many	TRBV27	TRBD2	TRBJ2-7	TGTGCCAGCCAAACTAGCGGGAAGGTAGGGTACGAGCAGTACTTC	CASQTSGKVGYEQYF
.	TRBV5-5	TRBD2	TRBJ2-1	TGTGCCACCCTAGCGGGGTCCTACAATGAGCAGTTCTTC	CATLAGSYNEQFF
once	TRBV6-1	.	TRBJ1-2	TGTGCCAGCAGAAAAACCTCCTATGGCTACACCTTC	CASRKTSYGYTF
.	TRBV20-1	.	TRBJ1-2	TGCAGTGCCCCAGAGGCGAGAAGATCGCAATCTGGCTACACCTTC	CSAPEARRSQSGYTF
.	TRBV5-4	TRBD1	TRBJ2-3	TGTGCCAGCAGTCAGGGACAGGGGAAAGATACGCAGTATTTT	CASSQGQGKDTQYF
many	TRBV5-1	.	TRBJ1-3	TGCGCCAGCAGCTTGGGGCCTCCCTCGACGGCTTACTCTGGAAACACCATATATTTT	CASSLGPPSTAYSGNTIYF
many	TRBV2	.	TRBJ1-6	TGTGCCAGCAGTGAAGCTGGATTGAGCTCCTATAATTCACCCCTCCACTTT	CASSEAGLSSYNSPLHF
many	TRBV18	.	TRBJ2-7	TGTGCCAGCTCAGCGGTCCTCAGCTCCTACGAGCAGTACTTC	CASSAVLSSYEQYF
many	TRBV30	.	TRBJ1-2	TGTGCCTGGAGGGCAGGGGATTCAACCTTC	CAWRAGDSTF
many	TRBV13	TRBD1	TRBJ2-1	TGTGCCAGCAGCAAGGACAGGGGGGGCAATGAGCAGTTCTTC	CASSKDRGGNEQFF
few	TRBV20-1	TRBD2	TRBJ2-1	TGCAGTGCTAGAAGTCTAGCGGTCTACAATGGGCAGTTCTTC	CSARSLAVYNGQFF
many	TRBV20-1	.	TRBJ2-3	TGCAGTGCTAGTTCCACTCGCTCGGATACGCAGTATTTT	CSASSTRSDTQYF
.	TRBV20-1	TRBD1	TRBJ2-5	TGCAGTGCTACCCGACAGGGGGCTAGAGAGACCCAGTACTTC	CSATRQGARETQYF
.	TRBV19	.	TRBJ2-1	TGTGCCAGTCAAGGGTACAGCTCCTACAATGAGCAGTTCTTC	CASQGYSSYNEQFF
many	TRBV20-1	TRBD2	TRBJ2-3	TGCAGTGCTAGAGACGGAGGATCGGGACTAGCGGGACCTACGCAGTATTTT	CSARDGGSGLAGPTQYF
many	TRBV11-3	.	TRBJ2-5	TGTGCCAGCAGCCCCCCCGGGCCGCAAGAGACCCAGTACTTC	CASSPPGPQETQYF
many	TRBV7-9	TRBD2	TRBJ2-1	TGTGCCAGCAGCCCGGGACTAGCGGGAAATGAGCAGTTCTTC	CASSPGLAGNEQFF
.	TRBV4-3	TRBD2	TRBJ2-2	TGCGCCAGCAGCCAAGGGGTACTAGCGGGAGGTGGTTCGGGTACCTGGGAGCTGTTTTTT	CASSQGVLAGGGSGTWELFF
many	TRBV7-2	.	TRBJ1-5	TGTGCCAGCAGCTTAGGAGTCTCTGGCAATCAGCCCCAGCATTTT	CASSLGVSGNQPQHF
few	TRBV30	.	TRBJ2-4	TGTGCCTGGAGTGCAACTCGACAGGTCGGACTAGTCAAAAACATTCAGTACTTC	CAWSATRQVGLVKNIQYF
few	TRBV5-8	TRBD2	TRBJ2-2	TGTGCCAGCAGCTCCGAACTAGCGGGAGGGAACACCGGGGAGCTGTTTTTT	CASSSELAGGNTGELFF
many	TRBV28	.	TRBJ1-2	TGTGCCAGCAGTTTAAAAGGGTCTGGCTACACCTTC	CASSLKGSGYTF
few	TRBV11-2	.	TRBJ2-6	TGTGCCAGCAGCTTAGGAAAGTCAGGTCGTTTGGGCTCTGGGGCCAACGTCCTGACTTTC	CASSLGKSGRLGSGANVLTF
.	TRBV6-1	TRBD2	TRBJ2-7	TGTGCCAGCAGTTCGGGGGGAGGCCCCTCCTACGAGCAGTACTTC	CASSSGGGPSYEQYF
few	TRBV24-1	.	TRBJ1-5	TGTGCCACCAGTGATTCAGGGTCGGGCAATCAGCCCCAGCATTTT	CATSDSGSGNQPQHF
.	TRBV6-2/TRBV6-3	.	TRBJ2-1	TGTGCCAGCAGTAGGGGACTCGTTAATGAGCAGTTCTTC	CASSRGLVNEQFF
few	TRBV6-6	TRBD2	TRBJ2-7	TGTGCCAGCAGTTACGGACTAGCGGGGCGCTACGAGCAGTACTTC	CASSYGLAGRYEQYF